This TCR beta chain appears in the sequencing data of a study of blood T cell repertoires in COVID-19. Cohorts were based on clinical histories the participants reported. Data came from immunoSEQ multiplex PCR; TCRdb stores just in-frame clones and leaves some out. The table has more than 200,000 clones, about 88% seen once. The ends lost 6 bases at V and 4 bases at J; junction bases unmatched: 12. Germline lookup yields CDR1 SQVTM and CDR2 ANQGSEA. There are 16 residues in the CDR3. The sequenced sample consisted of PBMCs or T cells enriched from blood (not recorded which). This chain connects TRBV29-1 to TRBJ2-3; 11 nucleotides match TRBD2. The origin of this receptor is a woman aged 45-65 years who had recovered from COVID-19. The DNA for the CDR3 is TGCAGCGTGAGGACACTAGCGGGAGCAGGCGCAGATACGCAGTATTTT. This sequence encodes CSVRTLAGAGADTQYF.